The following is a TCR beta chain sequence with its context. TCR beta sequencing was performed on blood CD8+ and CD4+ T cells. TEMRA cells were FACS-enriched and CD8+ and CD4+ T cells negatively isolated. CDR1 is LNHDA and CDR2 is SQIVND in the germline V gene (reference sequence). CDR3 length: 14 amino acids. V was shortened by 6 bases and J by 6 bases, with 17 bases between the two germline ends. This record comes from a study of CD8 T cells in Susac syndrome. Reverse transcription of about 0.45 to 1 ug RNA was performed with random hexamers. An immunoSEQ multiplex PCR amplified TCR beta CDR3 over 54 Vbeta and 13 Jbeta. TCRdb re-called the immunoSEQ multiplex PCR reads with MiXCR, one entry per CDR3 protein. Of about 120,000 distinct CDR3 sequences listed, around nine tenths are singletons.

Material for sequencing was CD4+ T cells from PBMCs. The TCR sequence derives from a human donor in good health. This chain uses TRBV19 with TRBJ1-1; no reliable D call. The CDR3 coding sequence is TGTGCCAGTAGACTGATCTTGGAGTCTGCTGAAGCTTTCTTT. As protein: CASRLILESAEAFF.